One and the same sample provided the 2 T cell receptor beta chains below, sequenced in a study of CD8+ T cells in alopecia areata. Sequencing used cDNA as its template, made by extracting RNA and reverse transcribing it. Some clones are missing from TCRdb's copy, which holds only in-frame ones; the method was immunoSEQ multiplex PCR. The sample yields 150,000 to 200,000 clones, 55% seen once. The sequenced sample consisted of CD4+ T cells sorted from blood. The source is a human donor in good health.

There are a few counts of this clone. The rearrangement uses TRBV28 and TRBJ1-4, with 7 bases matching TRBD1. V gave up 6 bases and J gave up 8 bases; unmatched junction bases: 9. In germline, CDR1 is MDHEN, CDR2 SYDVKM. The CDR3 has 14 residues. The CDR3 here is CASSYDRVGEKLFF. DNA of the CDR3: TGTGCCAGCAGCTATGACAGGGTGGGAGAAAAACTGTTTTTT.

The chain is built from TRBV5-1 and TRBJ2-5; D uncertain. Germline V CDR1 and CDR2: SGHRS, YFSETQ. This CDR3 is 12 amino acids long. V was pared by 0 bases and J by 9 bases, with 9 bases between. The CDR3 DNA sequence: TGCGCCAGCAGCTTGGATCTCCGGGCCCAGTACTTC. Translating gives CASSLDLRAQYF.